This T cell receptor beta chain was sequenced in a study of blood T cells in healthy people across ages. Caucasian individuals from Russia who were healthy and aged 6 to 90 acted as donors. Isolation per sample recovered at least 7 million PBMCs. The CDR3 length is 13 residues. Germline V gene sequence: CDR1 DFQATT, CDR2 SNEGSKA (reference sequence). The ends were cut back, 5 bases at V and 2 bases at J, with 13 bases in the middle. A second PCR, run for roughly 7 to 11 cycles, used a sample-barcoded 5' primer plus a J-beta primer mix. TCRdb re-analysed the 5' RACE reads in MiXCR, keeping a single row per CDR3 protein. Of some 1.5 million distinct CDR3 sequences listed, over 25% are singletons.

The TCR comes from a woman aged 25 to 39 in good health. What was sequenced was blood. This chain uses TRBV20-1 with TRBJ2-7; D not certain. The CDR3 here is CSAPTGPAYEQYF. In DNA form, the CDR3 reads TGCAGTGCTCCTACCGGGCCTGCCTACGAGCAGTACTTC.